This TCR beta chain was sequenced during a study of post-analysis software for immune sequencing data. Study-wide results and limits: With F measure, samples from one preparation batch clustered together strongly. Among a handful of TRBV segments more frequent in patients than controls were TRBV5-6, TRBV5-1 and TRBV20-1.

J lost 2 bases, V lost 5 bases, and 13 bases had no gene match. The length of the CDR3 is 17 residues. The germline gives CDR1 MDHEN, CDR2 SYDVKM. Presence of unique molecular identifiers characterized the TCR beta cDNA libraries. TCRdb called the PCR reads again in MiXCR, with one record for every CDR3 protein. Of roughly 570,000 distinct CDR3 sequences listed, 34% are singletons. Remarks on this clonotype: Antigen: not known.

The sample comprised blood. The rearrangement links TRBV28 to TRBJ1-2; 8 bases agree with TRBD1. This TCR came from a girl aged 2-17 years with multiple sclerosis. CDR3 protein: CASSPTPLRDRNYGYTF. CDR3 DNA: TGTGCCAGCAGTCCGACCCCTCTACGGGACAGGAACTATGGCTACACCTTC.